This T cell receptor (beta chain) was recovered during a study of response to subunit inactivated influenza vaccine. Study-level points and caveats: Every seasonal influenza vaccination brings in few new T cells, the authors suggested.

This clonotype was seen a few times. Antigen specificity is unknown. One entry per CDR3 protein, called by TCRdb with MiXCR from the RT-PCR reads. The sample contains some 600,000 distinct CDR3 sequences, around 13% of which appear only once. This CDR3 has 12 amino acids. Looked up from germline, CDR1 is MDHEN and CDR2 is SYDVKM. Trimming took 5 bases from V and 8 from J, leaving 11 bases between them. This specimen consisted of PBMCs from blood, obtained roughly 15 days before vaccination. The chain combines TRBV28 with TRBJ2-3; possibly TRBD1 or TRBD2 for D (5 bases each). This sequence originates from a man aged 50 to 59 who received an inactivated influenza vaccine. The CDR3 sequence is CASSPPGGTQYF. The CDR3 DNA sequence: TGTGCCAGCAGTCCCCCTGGGGGTACGCAGTATTTT.